This T cell receptor beta chain appears in the sequencing data of a study of cytomegalovirus exposure and HLA in healthy donors. Study results and caveats: Later genetic work tied a missense DCLRE1C variant to beta-chain V and J trimming.

A remark on this clone: Antigen unknown.

The CDR3 covers 11 residues. The germline CDR1 and CDR2 sequences are ENHRY and SYGVKD. Researchers ran the PCR with 60 Vbeta and 13 Jbeta primers. Repertoires were generated with immunoSEQ multiplex PCR, while TCRdb's copy carries only in-frame clones and drops some. The sample has 110,000 to 150,000 clones; 78% are singletons. J is TRBJ2-5 and V is TRBV10-3; D may be TRBD1 or TRBD2 (5 bases each). The DNA matches TRBJ2-7 better at its end, which makes the J call doubtful. The receptor's source is a woman between 18 and 30 years old in good health and CMV-seropositive. The specimen sequenced was PBMCs. The CDR3 sequence is CAIGGGYEQYF. The CDR3 DNA follows: TGTGCCATCGGTGGGGGCTACGAGCAGTACTTC.